This T cell receptor beta chain was retrieved from a study of blood T cell repertoires in COVID-19. The overall study: Whether acute or convalescent, the COVID-19 samples came from the United States, Italy and Spain.

CDR3 length: 13 residues. Trimming removed 6 bases from V and 6 bases from J; junction bases left unmatched: 2. Germline V gene data show CDR1 as MNHEY and CDR2 as SVGEGT. Original methodology: Reference gene primer amplification yielded estimated nucleated cell counts. The method was immunoSEQ multiplex PCR; TCRdb's version includes in-frame clones alone and lacks a portion of them. That table furnishes V, J and clone size, whereas the DNA furnished D and trimming. The table records about 320,000 clones, 90% of them present only once. The TCR originated in a man aged 55 to 70 who had recovered from COVID-19. V and J are TRBV6-2 or TRBV6-3 and TRBJ2-2; 9 bases fit TRBD2. Sequencing was carried out using PBMCs or T cells enriched from blood (not recorded which). The chain's CDR3 is CASSLAGAGELFF. The CDR3 coding sequence is TGTGCCAGCAGCTTAGCGGGGGCCGGGGAGCTGTTTTTT.